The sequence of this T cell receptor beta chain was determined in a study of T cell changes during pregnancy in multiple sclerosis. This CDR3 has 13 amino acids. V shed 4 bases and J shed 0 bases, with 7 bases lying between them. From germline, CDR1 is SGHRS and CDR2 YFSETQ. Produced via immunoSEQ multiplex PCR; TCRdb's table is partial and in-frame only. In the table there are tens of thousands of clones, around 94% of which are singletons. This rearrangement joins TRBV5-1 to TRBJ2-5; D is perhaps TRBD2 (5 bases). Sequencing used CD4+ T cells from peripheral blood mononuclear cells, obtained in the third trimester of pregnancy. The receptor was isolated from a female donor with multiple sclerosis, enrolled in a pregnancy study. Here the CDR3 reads CASSPGYQETQYF. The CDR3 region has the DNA TGCGCCAGCAGCCCGGGGTACCAAGAGACCCAGTACTTC.